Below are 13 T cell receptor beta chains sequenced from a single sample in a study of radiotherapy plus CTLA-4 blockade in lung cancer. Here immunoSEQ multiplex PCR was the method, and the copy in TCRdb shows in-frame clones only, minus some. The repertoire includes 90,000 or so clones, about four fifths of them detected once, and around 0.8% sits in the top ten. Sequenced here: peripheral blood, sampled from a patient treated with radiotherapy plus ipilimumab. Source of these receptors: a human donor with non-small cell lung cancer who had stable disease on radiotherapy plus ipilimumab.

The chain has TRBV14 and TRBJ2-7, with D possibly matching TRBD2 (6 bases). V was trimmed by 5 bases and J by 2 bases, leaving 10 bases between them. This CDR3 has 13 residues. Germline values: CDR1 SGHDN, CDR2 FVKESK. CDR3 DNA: TGTGCCAGCAGCGGACTACAGGCCTACGAGCAGTACTTC. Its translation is CASSGLQAYEQYF.

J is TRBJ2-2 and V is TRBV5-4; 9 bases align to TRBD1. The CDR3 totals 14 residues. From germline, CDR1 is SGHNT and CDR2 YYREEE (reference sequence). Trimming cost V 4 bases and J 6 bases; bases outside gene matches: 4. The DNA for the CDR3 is TGTGCCAGCAGCACAAACAGGGGGCCCGGGGAGCTGTTTTTT. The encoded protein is CASSTNRGPGELFF.

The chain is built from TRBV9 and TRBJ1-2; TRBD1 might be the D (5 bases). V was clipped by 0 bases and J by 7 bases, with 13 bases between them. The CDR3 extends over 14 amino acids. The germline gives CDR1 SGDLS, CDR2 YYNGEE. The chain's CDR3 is CASSVGDELSGYTF. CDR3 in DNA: TGTGCCAGCAGCGTAGGGGACGAACTCTCTGGCTACACCTTC.

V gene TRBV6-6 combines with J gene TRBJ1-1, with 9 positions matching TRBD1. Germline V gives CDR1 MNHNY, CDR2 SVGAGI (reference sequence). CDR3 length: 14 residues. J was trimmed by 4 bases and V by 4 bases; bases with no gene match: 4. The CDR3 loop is CASSFTGGGTEAFF. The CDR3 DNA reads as TGTGCCAGCAGTTTCACAGGGGGCGGCACTGAAGCTTTCTTT.

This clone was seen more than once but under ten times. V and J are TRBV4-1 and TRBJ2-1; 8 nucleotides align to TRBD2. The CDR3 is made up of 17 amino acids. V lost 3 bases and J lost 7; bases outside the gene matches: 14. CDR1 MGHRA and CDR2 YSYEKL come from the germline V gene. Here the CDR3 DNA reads TGCGCCAGCAGCCACCCTACTGGAGCGGGAGTATCAAATGAGCAGTTCTTC. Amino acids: CASSHPTGAGVSNEQFF.

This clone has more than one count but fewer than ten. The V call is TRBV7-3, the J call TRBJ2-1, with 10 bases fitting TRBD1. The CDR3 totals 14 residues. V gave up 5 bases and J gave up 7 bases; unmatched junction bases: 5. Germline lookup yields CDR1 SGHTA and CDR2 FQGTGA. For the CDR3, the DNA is TGTGCCAGCAGCATGGGACAGGGGTTTAATGAGCAGTTCTTC. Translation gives CASSMGQGFNEQFF.

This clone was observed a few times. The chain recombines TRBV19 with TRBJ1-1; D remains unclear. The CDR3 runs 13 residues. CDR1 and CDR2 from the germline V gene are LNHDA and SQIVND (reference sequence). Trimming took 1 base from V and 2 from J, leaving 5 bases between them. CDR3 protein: CASSIVPNTEAFF. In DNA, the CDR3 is TGTGCCAGTAGTATAGTACCTAACACTGAAGCTTTCTTT.

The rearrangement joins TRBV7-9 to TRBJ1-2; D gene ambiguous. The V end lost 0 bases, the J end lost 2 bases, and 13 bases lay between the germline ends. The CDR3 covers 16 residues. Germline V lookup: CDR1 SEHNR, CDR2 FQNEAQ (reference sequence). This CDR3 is CASSLAPRLANYGYTF. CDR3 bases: TGTGCCAGCAGCTTAGCGCCAAGGCTCGCCAACTATGGCTACACCTTC. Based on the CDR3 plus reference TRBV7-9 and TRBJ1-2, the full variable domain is DTGVSQNPRHKITKRGQNVTFRCDPISEHNRLYWYRQTLGQGPEFLTYFQNEAQLEKSRLLSDRFSAERPKGSFSTLEIQRTEQGDSAMYLCASSLAPRLANYGYTFGSGTRLTVV.

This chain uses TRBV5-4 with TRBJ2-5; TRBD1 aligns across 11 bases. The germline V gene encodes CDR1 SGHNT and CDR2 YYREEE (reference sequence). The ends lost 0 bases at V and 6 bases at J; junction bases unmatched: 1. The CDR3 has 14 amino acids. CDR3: CASSLGDRGKTQYF. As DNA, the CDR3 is TGTGCCAGCAGCTTGGGGGACAGGGGGAAGACCCAGTACTTC.

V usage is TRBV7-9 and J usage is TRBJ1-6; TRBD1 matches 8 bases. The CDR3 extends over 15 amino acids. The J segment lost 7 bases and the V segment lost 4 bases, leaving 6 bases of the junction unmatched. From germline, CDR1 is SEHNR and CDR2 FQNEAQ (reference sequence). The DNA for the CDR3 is TGTGCCAGCAGCTCAGGGGGCCTGTTGAATTCACCCCTCCACTTT. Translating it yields CASSSGGLLNSPLHF.

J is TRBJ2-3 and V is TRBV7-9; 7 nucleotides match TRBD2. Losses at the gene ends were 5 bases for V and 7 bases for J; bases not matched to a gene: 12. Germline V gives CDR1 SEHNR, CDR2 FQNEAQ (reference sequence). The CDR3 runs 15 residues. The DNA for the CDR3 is TGTGCCAGCAGCCCGCCCTTTAGGGAGGGGAATACGCAGTATTTT. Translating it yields CASSPPFREGNTQYF.

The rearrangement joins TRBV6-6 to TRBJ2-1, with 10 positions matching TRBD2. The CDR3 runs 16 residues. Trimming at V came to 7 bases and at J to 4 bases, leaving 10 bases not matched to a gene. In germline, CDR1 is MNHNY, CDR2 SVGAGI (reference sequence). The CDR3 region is CASTSGRASIYNEQFF. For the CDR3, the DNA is TGTGCCAGCACCAGCGGGAGGGCTTCTATTTACAATGAGCAGTTCTTC.

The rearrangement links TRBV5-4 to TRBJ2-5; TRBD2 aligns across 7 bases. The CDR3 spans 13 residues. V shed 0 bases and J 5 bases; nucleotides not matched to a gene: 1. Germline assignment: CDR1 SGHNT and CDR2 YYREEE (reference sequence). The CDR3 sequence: CASSLELAETQYF. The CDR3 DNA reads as TGTGCCAGCAGCTTGGAACTAGCGGAGACCCAGTACTTC.